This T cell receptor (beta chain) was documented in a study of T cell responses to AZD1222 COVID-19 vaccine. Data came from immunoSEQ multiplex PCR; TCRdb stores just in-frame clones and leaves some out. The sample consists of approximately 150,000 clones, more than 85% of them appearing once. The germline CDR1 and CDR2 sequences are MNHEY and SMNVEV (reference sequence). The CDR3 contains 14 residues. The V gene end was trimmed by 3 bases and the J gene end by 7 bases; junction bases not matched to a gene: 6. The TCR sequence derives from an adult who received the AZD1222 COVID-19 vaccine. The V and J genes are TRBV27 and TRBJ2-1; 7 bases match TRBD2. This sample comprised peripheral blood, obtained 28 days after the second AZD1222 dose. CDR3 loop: CASSLGRERNEQFF. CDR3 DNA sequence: TGTGCCAGCAGTTTGGGGCGGGAGAGGAATGAGCAGTTCTTC.